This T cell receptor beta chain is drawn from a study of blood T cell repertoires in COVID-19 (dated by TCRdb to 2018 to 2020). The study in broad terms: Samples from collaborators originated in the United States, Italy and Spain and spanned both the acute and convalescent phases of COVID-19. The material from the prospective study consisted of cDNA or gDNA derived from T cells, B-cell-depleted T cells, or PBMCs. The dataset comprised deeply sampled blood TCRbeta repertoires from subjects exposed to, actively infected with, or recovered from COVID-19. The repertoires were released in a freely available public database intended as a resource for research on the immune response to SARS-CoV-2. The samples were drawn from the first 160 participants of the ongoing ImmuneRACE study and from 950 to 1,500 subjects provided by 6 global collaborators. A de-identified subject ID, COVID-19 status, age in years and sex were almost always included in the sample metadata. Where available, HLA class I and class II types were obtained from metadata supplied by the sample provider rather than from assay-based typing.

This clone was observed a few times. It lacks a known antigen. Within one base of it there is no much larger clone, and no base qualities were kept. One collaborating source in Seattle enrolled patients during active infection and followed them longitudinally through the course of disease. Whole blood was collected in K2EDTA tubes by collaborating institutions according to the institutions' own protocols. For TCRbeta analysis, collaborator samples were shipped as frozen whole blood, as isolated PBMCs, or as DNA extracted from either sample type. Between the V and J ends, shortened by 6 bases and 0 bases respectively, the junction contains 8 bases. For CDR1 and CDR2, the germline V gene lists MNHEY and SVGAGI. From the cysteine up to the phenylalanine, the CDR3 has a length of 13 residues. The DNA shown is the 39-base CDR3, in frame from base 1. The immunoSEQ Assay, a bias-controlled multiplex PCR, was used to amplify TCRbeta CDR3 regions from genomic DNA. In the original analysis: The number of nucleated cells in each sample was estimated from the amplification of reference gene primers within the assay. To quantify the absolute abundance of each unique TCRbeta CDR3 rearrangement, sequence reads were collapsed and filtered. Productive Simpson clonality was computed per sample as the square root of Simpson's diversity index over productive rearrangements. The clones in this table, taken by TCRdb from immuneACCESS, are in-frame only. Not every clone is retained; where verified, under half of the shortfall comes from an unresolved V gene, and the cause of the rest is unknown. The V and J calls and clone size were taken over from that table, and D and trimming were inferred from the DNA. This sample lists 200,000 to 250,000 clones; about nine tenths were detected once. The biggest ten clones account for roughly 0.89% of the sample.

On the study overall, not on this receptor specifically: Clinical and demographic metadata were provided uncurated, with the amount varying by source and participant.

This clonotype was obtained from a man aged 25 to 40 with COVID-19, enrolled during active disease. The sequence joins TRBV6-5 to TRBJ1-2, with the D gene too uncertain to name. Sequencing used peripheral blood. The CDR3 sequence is CASSNPANYGYTF. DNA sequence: TGTGCCAGCAGCAACCCAGCTAACTATGGCTACACCTTC.